Listed below are T cell receptor beta chains from one sample, sequenced in a study of immune evolution from preneoplasia to lung adenocarcinoma. The repertoire was sequenced with immunoSEQ multiplex PCR; TCRdb's copy has only in-frame clones and lacks some. The sample includes some 15,000 clones, more than 65% of them seen just once. The sequenced material came from FFPE minimally invasive lung adenocarcinoma tissue. These TCRs come from a person between 60 and 80 years old with lung adenocarcinoma. The CDR3 runs from the conserved cysteine through the conserved F or W. The D gene is left open where the match is weak. Expanded clones get a size class; other rows say once, few or many, or leave the size out.

J gene	D gene	V gene	clone size	CDR3 DNA	CDR3 protein
TRBJ1-4	.	TRBV6-1	.	TGTGCCAGCAGTGGCGGGCCCCGGCGACTAGTGGGTGAAAAACTGTTTTTT	CASSGGPRRLVGEKLFF
TRBJ2-7	.	TRBV28	.	TGTGCCAGCAGTTTTCTGGGAGGGGACATCTCCTACGAGCAGTACTTC	CASSFLGGDISYEQYF
TRBJ2-5	TRBD2	TRBV28	.	TGTGCCAGCAGTCGACTAGCGCAGTACCAAGAGACCCAGTACTTC	CASSRLAQYQETQYF
TRBJ2-5	TRBD2	TRBV7-3	.	TGTGCCAGCAGCTTAACTGGGGGGAGGGAAGAGACCCAGTACTTC	CASSLTGGREETQYF
TRBJ1-4	TRBD1	TRBV7-2	.	TGTGCCAGCAGCAACCGGGACAGGGGAGGAAAACTGTTTTTT	CASSNRDRGGKLFF
TRBJ2-7	.	TRBV11-2	.	TGTGCCAGCAGCTTAAGGGGCAGTAGCGGCTCCTACGAGCAGTACTTC	CASSLRGSSGSYEQYF
TRBJ1-2	.	TRBV20-1	.	TGCAGTGCTAGAGTGGGGCAGGGCTACACCTTC	CSARVGQGYTF
TRBJ1-1	TRBD1	TRBV7-9	.	TGTGCCAGCGAGGGACAGGGGGAGACTGAAGCTTTCTTT	CASEGQGETEAFF
TRBJ1-5	.	TRBV7-8	.	TGTGCCAGCAGCTTAGGGGATCAGCCCCAGCATTTT	CASSLGDQPQHF
TRBJ1-1	TRBD1	TRBV7-2	.	TGTGCCAGCAGCGCCTCCAGGGGGCGGTCCACTGAAGCTTTCTTT	CASSASRGRSTEAFF
TRBJ1-4	TRBD1	TRBV7-2	.	TGTGCCAGCAGCCTTGGGACAGCAACTAATGAAAAACTGTTTTTT	CASSLGTATNEKLFF
TRBJ2-2	.	TRBV7-9	.	TGTGCCAGCAGCTTAACAACCAACACCGGGGAGCTGTTTTTT	CASSLTTNTGELFF
TRBJ1-2	.	TRBV21-1	.	TGTGCCAGCAGCAAAGCGCGCAGGGTGGGGGGCTACACCTTC	CASSKARRVGGYTF
TRBJ2-3	TRBD1	TRBV6-5	.	TGTGCCAGCAGCTTACAGGGGGTTGGCACAGATACGCAGTATTTT	CASSLQGVGTDTQYF
TRBJ2-1	TRBD2	TRBV11-1	.	TGTGCCAGCAGCTTGGGACTAGCGGGGTCAATCTCCTACAATGAGCAGTTCTTC	CASSLGLAGSISYNEQFF
TRBJ2-1	.	TRBV30	.	TGTGCCTGGAGTTGGGAAGCTGAGCAGTTCTTC	CAWSWEAEQFF
TRBJ2-3	.	TRBV7-9	few	TGTGCCAGCAGCTTAGGGAGGGTCGGGAGCACAGATACGCAGTATTTT	CASSLGRVGSTDTQYF
TRBJ2-3	.	TRBV5-1	.	TGCGCCAGCAGGGAGGGGCGGAGCACAGATACGCAGTATTTT	CASREGRSTDTQYF
TRBJ1-2	.	TRBV27	.	TGTGCCAGCAGTCATGGGGCAGGAAAGTTCTATGGCTACACCTTC	CASSHGAGKFYGYTF
TRBJ1-1	TRBD1	TRBV6-5	.	TGTGCCAGCAGTCGAAGGTGGGACAGCCACACTGAAGCTTTCTTT	CASSRRWDSHTEAFF
TRBJ2-1	.	TRBV14	.	TGTGCCAGCAGCCAAGTAGGGGGACGGGGTGAGCAGTTCTTC	CASSQVGGRGEQFF
TRBJ2-3	TRBD2	TRBV11-2	once	TGTGCCAGCAGCTTCGGGGGGGTCACAGATACGCAGTATTTT	CASSFGGVTDTQYF
TRBJ2-7	.	TRBV4-3	.	TGCGCCAGCAGCCAAGTATGGCATGAGCAGTACTTC	CASSQVWHEQYF
TRBJ2-1	TRBD2	TRBV7-8	.	TGTGCCAGCAGCTCCCCCGAGAGCGGGGGACCCCAGAGATCATACAATGAGCAGTTCTTC	CASSSPESGGPQRSYNEQFF
TRBJ1-4	.	TRBV11-2	.	TGTGCCAGCAGCTTTGTGGGGGAAAAACTGTTTTTT	CASSFVGEKLFF
TRBJ2-7	TRBD1	TRBV28	.	TGTGCCAGCAGCACAAGGGGGCTTAGCCACTACGAGCAGTACTTC	CASSTRGLSHYEQYF
TRBJ2-7	TRBD1	TRBV10-3	.	TGTGCCATCAGCCCTGGACAGGGCGAAAGCTCCTACGAGCAGTACTTC	CAISPGQGESSYEQYF
TRBJ2-2	TRBD1	TRBV15	.	TGTGCCACCAGCAGAGGGGGCCAGACAGGGGGAGATACCGGGGAGCTGTTTTTT	CATSRGGQTGGDTGELFF
TRBJ2-1	TRBD2	TRBV2	.	TGTGCCAGCAGTGCGTCAGCGGGAGCGGCTGAGCAGTTCTTC	CASSASAGAAEQFF
TRBJ2-3	TRBD1	TRBV7-9	.	TGTGCCAGCAGCTTAGTCGGGGACAGCATCACAGATACGCAGTATTTT	CASSLVGDSITDTQYF
TRBJ1-4	.	TRBV11-2	.	TGTGCCAGCAGCTTAGAATTTCAAACTAATGAAAAACTGTTTTTT	CASSLEFQTNEKLFF
TRBJ1-2	.	TRBV28	.	TGTGCCAGCAGTTTTCGGGGCTTCTATGGCTACACCTTC	CASSFRGFYGYTF
TRBJ2-1	.	TRBV7-9	.	TGTGCCAGCAGCTTGGAGACCCCCAATGAGCAGTTCTTC	CASSLETPNEQFF
TRBJ2-7	TRBD2	TRBV30	once	TGTGCCTGGAGTGGCCGGACTAGCGGGACCTACGAGCAGTACTTC	CAWSGRTSGTYEQYF
TRBJ2-7	.	TRBV7-6	.	TGTGCCAGCAGCTTAGTGTCGGGCGAGCAGTACTTC	CASSLVSGEQYF
TRBJ2-3	.	TRBV23-1	once	TGCGCCAGCAGTCATCCTACAGATACGCAGTATTTT	CASSHPTDTQYF
TRBJ1-6	.	TRBV6-1	.	TGTGCCAGCATCGGGGGGCTCTCCGCTACGCCCCTCCACTTT	CASIGGLSATPLHF
TRBJ2-3	TRBD2	TRBV27	.	TGTGCCAGCAGGATGACTAGCGGGAGTAAACATACGCAGTATTTT	CASRMTSGSKHTQYF
TRBJ1-2	TRBD1	TRBV7-9	.	TGTGCCAGCAGACCAGACAGGGGACTTTCCTATGGCTACACCTTC	CASRPDRGLSYGYTF
TRBJ2-3	.	TRBV2	.	TGTGCCAGCAGCCCCGGGGCCTCCAGGGTCACAGATACGCAGTATTTT	CASSPGASRVTDTQYF
TRBJ2-7	TRBD1	TRBV7-7	.	TGTGCTAGCAGCCGTGGACAGGGCTACGAGCAGTACTTC	CASSRGQGYEQYF
TRBJ2-7	TRBD1	TRBV4-1	.	TGCGCCAGCAGCCAAGCTGGACAGGGCTACGAGCAGTACTTC	CASSQAGQGYEQYF
TRBJ2-5	TRBD2	TRBV7-2	.	TGTGCCAGCAGCTTCACTAGCGGGGGGCAGTCTTCGACCCAGTACTTC	CASSFTSGGQSSTQYF
TRBJ1-2	.	TRBV29-1	.	TGCAGCGTTGGGTCCTCCTATGGCTACACCTTC	CSVGSSYGYTF
TRBJ2-7	TRBD2	TRBV7-2	medium-sized	TGTGCCAGCAGCTTAGCAGCGGGGGCAAACGAGCAGTACTTC	CASSLAAGANEQYF
TRBJ2-5	.	TRBV11-2	.	TGTGCCAGCAGCCCACAAGCCGAGACCCAGTACTTC	CASSPQAETQYF
TRBJ2-1	TRBD2	TRBV2	.	TGTGCCAGCAGTTCCTATCTAGCGGGAGGGCTAATGGGGTCCTACAATGAGCAGTTCTTC	CASSSYLAGGLMGSYNEQFF
TRBJ2-7	.	TRBV5-1	.	TGCGCCAGCAGCTTTTTCACAGACCAGAGGTACGAGCAGTACTTC	CASSFFTDQRYEQYF
TRBJ1-2	.	TRBV6-1	.	TGTGCCAGCAGTCCTCACCAGACAGTTGGCTACACCTTC	CASSPHQTVGYTF
TRBJ2-5	.	TRBV21-1	.	TGTGCCAGCAGCCCAACGACCAGGGGGGAAGAGACCCAGTACTTC	CASSPTTRGEETQYF
TRBJ2-1	TRBD2	TRBV6-5	once	TGTGCCAGCAGTTACCAAAAAAGCGGGGGGAATGAGCAGTTCTTC	CASSYQKSGGNEQFF
TRBJ1-1	TRBD1	TRBV5-1	few	TGCGCCAGCAGCCTGGGACAGGGCCTCCACACTGAAGCTTTCTTT	CASSLGQGLHTEAFF
TRBJ2-4	TRBD1	TRBV19	few	TGTGCCAGTAGTGGGACAGCCCGTTTAGCCAAAAACATTCAGTACTTC	CASSGTARLAKNIQYF
TRBJ2-5	.	TRBV2	.	TGTGCCAGCAAACAAGAGACCCAGTACTTC	CASKQETQYF